This T cell receptor beta chain was captured by sequencing in a study of regulatory T cells in long-lasting Graves disease. Turning to the study itself: With positive TSH receptor antibodies and over 5 years of antithyroid drugs, Graves' disease was considered persistent. Study-wide findings and caveats: Favored usage of TRBV28, TRBJ1-2 and TRBJ2-5 was recorded in persistent disease.

The time point: persistent/refractory GD, antithyroid drugs over 5 years with positive TRAb. Extracted RNA from PBMCs served as the source of the TCR library. Note on this clonotype: Its antigen is currently unknown.

Looked up from germline, CDR1 is LNHNV and CDR2 is YYDKDF (reference sequence). The CDR3 has 18 amino acids. V was clipped by 3 bases and J by 3 bases; unmatched bases: 13. Relying on iRepertoire HTBI primers and Arm-PCR of CDR3 regions, the team built TCR beta libraries. Authors' data handling: Segment identification across samples yielded 62 TRBV and some 13 TRBJ segments. TCRdb re-called the multiplex PCR reads with MiXCR, one entry per CDR3 protein. V and J calls and clone size were set by TCRdb, not the authors. The sample yields more than 300,000 distinct CDR3 sequences, roughly 25% seen once. The chain recombines TRBV15 with TRBJ2-7, with TRBD2 matching over 11 bases. The TCR comes from a woman in her thirties or forties with Graves disease. Sample: peripheral blood mononuclear cells (PBMCs), taken when the disease was refractory, from a patient treated with antithyroid drugs. CDR3 nucleotide sequence: TGTGCCACCAGCAGGCTCCCGTTGACTAGCGGGAAGGTCTACGAGCAGTACTTC. Translated, it gives CATSRLPLTSGKVYEQYF. Drawing the rest from reference TRBV15 and TRBJ2-7, the complete variable domain is DAMVIQNPRYQVTQFGKPVTLSCSQTLNHNVMYWYQQKSSQAPKLLFHYYDKDFNNEADTPDNFQSRRPNTSFCFLDIRSPGLGDTAMYLCATSRLPLTSGKVYEQYFGPGTRLTVT.